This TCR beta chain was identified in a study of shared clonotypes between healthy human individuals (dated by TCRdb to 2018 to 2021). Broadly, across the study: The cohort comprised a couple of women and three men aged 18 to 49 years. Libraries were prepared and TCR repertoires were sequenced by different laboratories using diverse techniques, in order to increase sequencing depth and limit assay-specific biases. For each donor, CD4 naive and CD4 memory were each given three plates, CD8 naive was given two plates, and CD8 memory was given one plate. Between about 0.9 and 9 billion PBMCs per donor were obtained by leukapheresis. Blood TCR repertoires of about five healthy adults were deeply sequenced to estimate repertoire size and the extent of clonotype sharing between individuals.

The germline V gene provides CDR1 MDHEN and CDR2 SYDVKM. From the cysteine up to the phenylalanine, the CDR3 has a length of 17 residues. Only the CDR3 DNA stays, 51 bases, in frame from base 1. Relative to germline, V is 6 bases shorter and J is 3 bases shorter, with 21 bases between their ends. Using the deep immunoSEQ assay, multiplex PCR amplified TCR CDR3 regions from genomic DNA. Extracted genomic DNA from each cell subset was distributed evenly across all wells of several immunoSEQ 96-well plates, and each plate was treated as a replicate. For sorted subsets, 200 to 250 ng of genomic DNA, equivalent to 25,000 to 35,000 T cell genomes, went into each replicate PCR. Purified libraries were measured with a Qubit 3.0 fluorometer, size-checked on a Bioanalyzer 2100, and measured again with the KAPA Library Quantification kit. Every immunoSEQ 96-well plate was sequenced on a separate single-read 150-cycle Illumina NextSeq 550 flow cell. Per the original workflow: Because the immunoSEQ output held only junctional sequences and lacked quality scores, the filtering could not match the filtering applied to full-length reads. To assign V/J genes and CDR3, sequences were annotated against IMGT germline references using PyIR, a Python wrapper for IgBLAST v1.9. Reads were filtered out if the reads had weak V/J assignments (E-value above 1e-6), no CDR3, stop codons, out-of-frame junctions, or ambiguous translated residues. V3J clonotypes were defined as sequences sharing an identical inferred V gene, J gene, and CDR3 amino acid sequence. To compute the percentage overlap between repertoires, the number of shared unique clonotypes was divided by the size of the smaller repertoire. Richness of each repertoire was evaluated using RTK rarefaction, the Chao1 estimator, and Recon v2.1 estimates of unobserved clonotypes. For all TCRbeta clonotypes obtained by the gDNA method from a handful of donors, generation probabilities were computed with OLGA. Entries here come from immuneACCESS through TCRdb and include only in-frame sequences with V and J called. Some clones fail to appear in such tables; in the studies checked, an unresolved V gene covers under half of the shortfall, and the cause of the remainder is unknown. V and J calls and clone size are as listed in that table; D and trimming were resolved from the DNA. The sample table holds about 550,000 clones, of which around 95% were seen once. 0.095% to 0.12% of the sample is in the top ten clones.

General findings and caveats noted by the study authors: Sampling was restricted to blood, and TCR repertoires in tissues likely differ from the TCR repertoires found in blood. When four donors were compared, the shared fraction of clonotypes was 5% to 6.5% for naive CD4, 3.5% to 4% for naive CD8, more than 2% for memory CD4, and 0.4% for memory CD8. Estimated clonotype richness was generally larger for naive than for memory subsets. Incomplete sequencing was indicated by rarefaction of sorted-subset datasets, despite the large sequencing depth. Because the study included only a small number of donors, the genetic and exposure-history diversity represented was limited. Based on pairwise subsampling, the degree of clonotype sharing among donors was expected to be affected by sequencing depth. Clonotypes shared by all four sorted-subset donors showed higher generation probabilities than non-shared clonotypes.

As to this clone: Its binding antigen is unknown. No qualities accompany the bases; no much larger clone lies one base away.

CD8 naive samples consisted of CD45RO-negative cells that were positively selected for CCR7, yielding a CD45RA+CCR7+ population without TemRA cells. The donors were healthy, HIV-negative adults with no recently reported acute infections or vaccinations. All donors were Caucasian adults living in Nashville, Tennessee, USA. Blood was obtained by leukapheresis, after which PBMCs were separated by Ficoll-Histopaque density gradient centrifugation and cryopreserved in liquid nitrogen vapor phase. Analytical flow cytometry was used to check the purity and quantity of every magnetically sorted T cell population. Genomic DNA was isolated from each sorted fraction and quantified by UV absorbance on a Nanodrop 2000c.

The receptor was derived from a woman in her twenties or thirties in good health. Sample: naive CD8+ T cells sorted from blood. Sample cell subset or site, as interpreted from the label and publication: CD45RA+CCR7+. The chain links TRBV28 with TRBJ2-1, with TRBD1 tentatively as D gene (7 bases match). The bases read TGTGCCAGCAGCGCACCCTACGACAGGGAGGACTACAATGAGCAGTTCTTC. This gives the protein CASSAPYDREDYNEQFF.